This T cell receptor beta chain was profiled in a study of blood T cells in healthy people across ages. General study findings and limits: Diversity figures derived from one million T cells were judged to underestimate the true value. Expanded clonotype changes were possibly confounded by unknown donor CMV status.

V lost 5 bases and J lost 9, with 17 bases in between. Germline V gives CDR1 SGHAT, CDR2 FQNNGV. This CDR3 comprises 14 residues. In this sample, this clonotype turned up a few times. Antigen specificity is unknown. Alongside a J-beta primer mix, a sample-barcoded 5' primer served in a second PCR lasting about 7 to 12 cycles. Using its own MiXCR run on the 5' RACE reads, TCRdb lists one record per CDR3 protein. The profile shows some 1,500,000 distinct CDR3 sequences, roughly 43% of them singletons. The chain recombines TRBV11-2 with TRBJ2-1; D ambiguous. The TCR sequence derives from a woman under 30 in good health. Material: blood. The CDR3 DNA reads TGTGCCAGCAGCCCAAGGGTACTCGAGGTTGAGCAGTTCTTC. It translates to CASSPRVLEVEQFF. Complete variable domain (other parts from reference TRBV11-2 and TRBJ2-1): EAGVAQSPRYKIIEKRQSVAFWCNPISGHATLYWYQQILGQGPKLLIQFQNNGVVDDSQLPKDRFSAERLKGVDSTLKIQPAKLEDSAVYLCASSPRVLEVEQFFGPGTRLTVL.